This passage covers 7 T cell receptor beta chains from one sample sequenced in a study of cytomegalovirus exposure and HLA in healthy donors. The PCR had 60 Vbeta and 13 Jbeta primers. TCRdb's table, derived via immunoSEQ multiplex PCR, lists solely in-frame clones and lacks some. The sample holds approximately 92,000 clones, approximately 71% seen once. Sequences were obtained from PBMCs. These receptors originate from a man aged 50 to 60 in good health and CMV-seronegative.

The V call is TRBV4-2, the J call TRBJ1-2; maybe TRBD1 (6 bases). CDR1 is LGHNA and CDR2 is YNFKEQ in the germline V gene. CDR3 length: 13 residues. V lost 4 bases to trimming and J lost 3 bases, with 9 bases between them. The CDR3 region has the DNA TGTGCCAGCAGCCCGGGACACTACTATGGCTACACCTTC. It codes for CASSPGHYYGYTF.

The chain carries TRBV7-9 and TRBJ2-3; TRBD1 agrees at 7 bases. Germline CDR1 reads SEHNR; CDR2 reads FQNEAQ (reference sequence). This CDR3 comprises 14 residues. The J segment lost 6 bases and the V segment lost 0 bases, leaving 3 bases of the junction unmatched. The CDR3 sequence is CASSLAQGMDTQYF. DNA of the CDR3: TGTGCCAGCAGCTTAGCACAGGGGATGGATACGCAGTATTTT.

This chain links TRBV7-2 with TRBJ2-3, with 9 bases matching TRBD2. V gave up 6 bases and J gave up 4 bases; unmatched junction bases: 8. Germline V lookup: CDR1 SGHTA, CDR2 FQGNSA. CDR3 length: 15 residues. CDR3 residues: CASRQASGTPDTQYF. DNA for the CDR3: TGTGCCAGCAGACAGGCTAGCGGGACCCCAGATACGCAGTATTTT.

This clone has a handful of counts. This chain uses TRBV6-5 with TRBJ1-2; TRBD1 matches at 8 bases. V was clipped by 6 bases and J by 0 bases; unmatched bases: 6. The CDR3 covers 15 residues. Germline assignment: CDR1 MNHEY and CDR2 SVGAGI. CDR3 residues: CASRPSTGANYGYTF. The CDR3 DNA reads TGTGCCAGCAGACCGTCGACAGGGGCTAACTATGGCTACACCTTC.

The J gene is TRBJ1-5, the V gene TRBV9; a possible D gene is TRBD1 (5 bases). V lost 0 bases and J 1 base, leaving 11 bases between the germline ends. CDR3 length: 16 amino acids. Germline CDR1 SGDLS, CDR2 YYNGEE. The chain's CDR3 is CASSVGRAKSNQPQHF. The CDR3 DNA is TGTGCCAGCAGCGTAGGCAGGGCTAAGAGCAATCAGCCCCAGCATTTT.

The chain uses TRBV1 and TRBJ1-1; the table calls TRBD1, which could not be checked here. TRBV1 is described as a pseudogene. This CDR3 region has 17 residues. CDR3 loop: CTSSQVKQGSLDTEAFF. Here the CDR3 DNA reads TGCACCAGCAGCCAAGTCAAACAGGGCAGTTTGGACACTGAAGCTTTCTTT.

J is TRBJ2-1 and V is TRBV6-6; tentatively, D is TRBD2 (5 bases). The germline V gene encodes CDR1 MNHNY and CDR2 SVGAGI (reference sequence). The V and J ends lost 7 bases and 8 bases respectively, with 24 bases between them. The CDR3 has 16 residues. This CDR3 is CASTQAGPPRRDEQFF. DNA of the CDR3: TGTGCCAGCACCCAAGCCGGCCCTCCCCGGCGGGATGAGCAGTTCTTC.